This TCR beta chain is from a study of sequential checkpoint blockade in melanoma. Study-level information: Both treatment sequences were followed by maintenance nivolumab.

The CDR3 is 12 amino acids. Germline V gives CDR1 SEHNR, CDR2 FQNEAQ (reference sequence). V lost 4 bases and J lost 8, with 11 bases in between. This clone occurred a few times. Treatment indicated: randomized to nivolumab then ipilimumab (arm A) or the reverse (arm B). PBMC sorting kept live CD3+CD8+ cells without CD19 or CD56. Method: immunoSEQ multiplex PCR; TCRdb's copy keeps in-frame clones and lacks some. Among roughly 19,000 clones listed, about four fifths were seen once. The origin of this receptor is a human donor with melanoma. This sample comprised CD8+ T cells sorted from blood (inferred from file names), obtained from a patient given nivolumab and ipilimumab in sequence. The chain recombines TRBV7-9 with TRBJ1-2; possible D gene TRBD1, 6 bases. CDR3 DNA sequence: TGTGCCAGCAGCTCGAACAGGGAGGGCTACACCTTC. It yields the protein CASSSNREGYTF.